These 20 T cell receptor beta chains were all obtained from the same sample, sequenced in a study of cytomegalovirus exposure and HLA in healthy donors. PCR used 60 Vbeta primers and 13 Jbeta primers. Sequenced by immunoSEQ multiplex PCR; TCRdb stores in-frame clones only, minus some. Among about 110,000 clones listed, 65% to 80% were seen once. Sequencing was done on a sample of PBMCs. All receptors derive from a female donor in good health and CMV-seropositive.

The chain couples TRBV6-1 to TRBJ2-1; D is possibly TRBD1 (6 bases). The CDR3 has 14 residues. The germline CDR1 and CDR2 sequences are MNHNS and SASEGT. Trimming took 4 bases from V and 5 from J, leaving 12 bases between them. CDR3: CASSVLTGNNEQFF. The CDR3 DNA is TGTGCCAGCAGTGTCCTGACAGGTAACAATGAGCAGTTCTTC.

The chain carries TRBV6-5 and TRBJ2-2, with TRBD1 as a possible D gene (5 bases). V was cut by 7 bases and J by 7 bases, with 19 bases left in between. The germline V gene has CDR1 MNHEY and CDR2 SVGAGI. This CDR3 has 15 residues. CDR3 sequence reads: CASNWGQGTGGELFF. CDR3 nucleotides: TGTGCCAGCAACTGGGGCCAGGGTACAGGCGGGGAGCTGTTTTTT.

V is TRBV7-2 and J is TRBJ2-2; TRBD2 matches at 9 bases. The ends lost 1 base at V and 7 bases at J; junction bases unmatched: 7. There are 16 residues in the CDR3. Per germline, CDR1 SGHTA and CDR2 FQGNSA. The CDR3 nucleotides read TGTGCCAGCAGCTTAGTTGCGGGGGGGCGTCACGGGGAGCTGTTTTTT. Amino acids: CASSLVAGGRHGELFF.

This chain links TRBV19 with TRBJ1-1, with D possibly matching TRBD1 (6 bases). This CDR3 spans 15 amino acids. Germline CDR1 LNHDA, CDR2 SQIVND (reference sequence). The V gene lost 6 bases and the J gene lost 1 base, with 15 bases spanning the gap. CDR3 bases: TGTGCCAGTAGCGTGGGGCAGGGGACGAACACTGAAGCTTTCTTT. It codes for CASSVGQGTNTEAFF.

V usage is TRBV4-2 and J usage is TRBJ1-1; D is unresolved. The germline CDR1 and CDR2 sequences are LGHNA and YNFKEQ. Trimming took 1 base from V and 5 from J, leaving 11 bases between them. The CDR3 totals 14 residues. The CDR3 DNA reads TGTGCCAGCAGCCAAGCTCGGGTTAAAACTGAAGCTTTCTTT. Protein product: CASSQARVKTEAFF.

This chain links TRBV19 with TRBJ1-4; D remains ambiguous. Germline V gene data show CDR1 as LNHDA and CDR2 as SQIVND (reference sequence). The CDR3 is 14 amino acids. The V end lost 2 bases, the J end lost 8 bases, and 12 bases lay between the germline ends. For the CDR3, the DNA is TGTGCCAGTAGTATATATGGTGGAGACGAAAAACTGTTTTTT. Its protein is CASSIYGGDEKLFF.

CDR3 sequence (DNA): TGCGCCAGCAGCCAATTACTAGCGACCAGCACAGATACGCAGTATTTT. Protein: CASSQLLATSTDTQYF. This rearrangement joins TRBV4-1 to TRBJ2-3; 7 bases are shared with TRBD2. The CDR3 has 16 amino acids. CDR1 is MGHRA, CDR2 YSYEKL, per germline. The trim removed 2 bases at V and 0 bases at J, leaving 5 bases unmatched.

V gene TRBV29-1 combines with J gene TRBJ1-2, with TRBD1 as a possible D gene (5 bases). This CDR3 contains 12 residues. Trimming removed 2 bases at V and 6 bases at J, with 10 bases between. Per germline, CDR1 SQVTM and CDR2 ANQGSEA. The CDR3 DNA reads TGCAGCGTTGAAAGCTGGGGCCATGGCTACACCTTC. Its translation: CSVESWGHGYTF.

The chain combines TRBV4-3 with TRBJ1-5, with a tentative D call TRBD1 (5 bases). The CDR3 is 15 amino acids. V was clipped by 0 bases and J by 11 bases, with 17 bases between them. CDR1 is LGHNA, CDR2 YSLEER, per germline. The CDR3 region is CASSQDALGRVAQHF. CDR3 coding DNA: TGCGCCAGCAGCCAAGATGCATTGGGCAGGGTAGCCCAGCATTTT.

The chain links TRBV5-1 to TRBJ1-4, with 9 bases fitting TRBD1. Per the germline V gene, CDR1 is SGHRS and CDR2 is YFSETQ. J was trimmed by 8 bases and V by 0 bases; bases with no gene match: 8. CDR3 length: 16 residues. CDR3 in DNA: TGCGCCAGCAGCTTGGACAGGGGGCGAGGGAGGGAAAAACTGTTTTTT. Its protein is CASSLDRGRGREKLFF.

The sample holds a few counts of this clone. The V gene is TRBV29-1, the J gene TRBJ2-1; 9 nucleotides match TRBD2. The CDR3 spans 14 residues. Germline V gene sequence: CDR1 SQVTM, CDR2 ANQGSEA. V shed 7 bases and J 5 bases; nucleotides not matched to a gene: 9. The DNA of the CDR3 is TGCAGCGCTGGAAAGGGACTAGCTGACAATGAGCAGTTCTTC. This gives the protein CSAGKGLADNEQFF.

The chain carries TRBV7-3 and TRBJ1-2; D perhaps matches TRBD1 (5 bases). The CDR3 contains 13 residues. The germline V gene encodes CDR1 SGHTA and CDR2 FQGTGA. Trimming cost V 0 bases and J 7 bases, with 9 bases left between them. The CDR3 sequence: CASSLTGAGGYTF. CDR3 nucleotides: TGTGCCAGCAGCTTAACAGGGGCAGGTGGCTACACCTTC.

The chain couples TRBV7-4 to TRBJ2-1; TRBD1 might be the D (6 bases). V was cut by 5 bases and J by 2 bases, with 22 bases left in between. Germline CDR1 is SGHVT and CDR2 is SQSDAQ. CDR3 size: 18 residues. The CDR3 sequence is CASSGSGMMGAAYNEQFF. The CDR3 DNA is TGTGCCAGCAGCGGTTCGGGGATGATGGGGGCGGCCTACAATGAGCAGTTCTTC.

This chain uses TRBV30 with TRBJ2-3; TRBD2 agrees at 10 bases. V shed 4 bases, J shed 4 bases, and the junction held 2 bases outside the gene matches. CDR1 is GTSNPN and CDR2 is SVGIG in the germline V gene (reference sequence). This CDR3 is 13 amino acids long. The CDR3 coding sequence is TGTGCCTGGACTAGCGGGGGCGCAGATACGCAGTATTTT. Translated: CAWTSGGADTQYF.

This chain connects TRBV5-1 to TRBJ2-1; D uncertain. CDR1 SGHRS and CDR2 YFSETQ come from the germline V gene. The CDR3 loop spans 11 amino acids. Deletions cut 4 bases from V and 8 bases from J, with 7 bases between. The CDR3 coding sequence is TGCGCCAGCAGCCGAAACTATGAGCAGTTCTTC. This translates into CASSRNYEQFF.

This clone has just a few counts. The chain couples TRBV6-1 to TRBJ2-7, with 7 bases identical to TRBD1. The CDR3 spans 16 residues. Germline CDR1 and CDR2: MNHNS and SASEGT. V lost 2 bases to trimming and J lost 0 bases; unmatched junction nucleotides: 7. CDR3 DNA: TGTGCCAGCAGTGAATTGACAGGGAAATACTCCTACGAGCAGTACTTC. It encodes CASSELTGKYSYEQYF.

This chain uses TRBV6-1 with TRBJ2-7; the D is unclear. Germline CDR1 reads MNHNS; CDR2 reads SASEGT. Trimming removed 7 bases from V and 4 bases from J, with 17 bases in between. The CDR3 consists of 14 residues. The CDR3 region has the DNA TGTGCCAGCACCGAGTTGGGCAGATATTACGAGCAGTACTTC. This encodes CASTELGRYYEQYF.

V is TRBV30 and J is TRBJ2-5; 8 bases fit TRBD2. Germline lookup yields CDR1 GTSNPN and CDR2 SVGIG (reference sequence). V shed 6 bases and J 5 bases; nucleotides not matched to a gene: 8. CDR3 length: 13 amino acids. CDR3 sequence (DNA): TGTGCCTGTGGAGTGGGCGGGAGGGAGACCCAGTACTTC. This encodes CACGVGGRETQYF.

This clone appeared once. The rearrangement uses TRBV7-3 and TRBJ2-1, with 13 bases identical to TRBD2. The CDR3 is 16 amino acids. Trimming cost V 4 bases and J 7 bases; bases outside gene matches: 7. CDR1 is SGHTA and CDR2 is FQGTGA in the germline V gene. The chain's CDR3 is CASSSPGLAGKNEQFF. The CDR3, as DNA: TGTGCCAGCAGCTCCCCGGGACTAGCGGGAAAGAATGAGCAGTTCTTC.

The CDR3 nucleotides are TGTGCCAGCAGTAAGACTAGCGTCCCCAATGAGCAGTTCTTC. Its protein is CASSKTSVPNEQFF. This chain uses TRBV6-5 with TRBJ2-1; 8 positions agree with TRBD2. Trimming cost V 5 bases and J 6 bases; bases outside gene matches: 6. Looked up from germline, CDR1 is MNHEY and CDR2 is SVGAGI. The CDR3 runs 14 residues.